Following are 3 T cell receptor beta chains from one sample sequenced in a study of beta chain features in type 1 diabetes. Study-wide results and limits: Researchers report that Type 1 diabetes patients had moderately but significantly shorter TCRB CDR3s across all four CD4+ subsets.

No antigen has been assigned to these receptors. What was sequenced were expressed TCRB transcripts, since all of the isolated RNA had been reverse transcribed. The assay was immunoSEQ multiplex PCR, and TCRdb's table has in-frame clones only and misses some. The sample contains around 250,000 clones, roughly 13% of which appear only once. The specimen sequenced was naive CD4+ T cells from blood. These receptors came from a man aged 30 to 45 with type 1 diabetes.

The rearrangement links TRBV7-6 to TRBJ2-6; 7 bases agree with TRBD1. Germline V gene data show CDR1 as SGHVS and CDR2 as FNYEAQ. The junction had 10 bases not matched to a gene; V was cut back by 5 bases and J by 0 bases. The CDR3 extends over 18 amino acids. In DNA, the CDR3 is TGTGCCAGCAGCCCACGACAGGGTCGGGCCTCTGGGGCCAACGTCCTGACTTTC. Translated: CASSPRQGRASGANVLTF.

The CDR3 DNA reads as TGCGCCAGCAGTAAACTAGCGGGCTCCTACAATGAGCAGTTCTTC. This translates into CASSKLAGSYNEQFF. The genes are TRBV5-1 and TRBJ2-1, with 9 nucleotides matching TRBD2. The trim removed 5 bases at V and 0 bases at J, leaving 3 bases unmatched. The CDR3 covers 15 residues. Germline CDR1 SGHRS, CDR2 YFSETQ.

This clone has a handful of counts. V is TRBV13 and J is TRBJ1-5; TRBD1 matches at 9 bases. Trimming at V came to 4 bases and at J to 0 bases, leaving 10 bases not matched to a gene. The CDR3 totals 18 residues. Germline lookup yields CDR1 PRHDT and CDR2 FYEKMQ (reference sequence). DNA for the CDR3: TGTGCCAGCAGCTCAACAGGGGGCCGCCCGTATAGCAATCAGCCCCAGCATTTT. This encodes CASSSTGGRPYSNQPQHF.